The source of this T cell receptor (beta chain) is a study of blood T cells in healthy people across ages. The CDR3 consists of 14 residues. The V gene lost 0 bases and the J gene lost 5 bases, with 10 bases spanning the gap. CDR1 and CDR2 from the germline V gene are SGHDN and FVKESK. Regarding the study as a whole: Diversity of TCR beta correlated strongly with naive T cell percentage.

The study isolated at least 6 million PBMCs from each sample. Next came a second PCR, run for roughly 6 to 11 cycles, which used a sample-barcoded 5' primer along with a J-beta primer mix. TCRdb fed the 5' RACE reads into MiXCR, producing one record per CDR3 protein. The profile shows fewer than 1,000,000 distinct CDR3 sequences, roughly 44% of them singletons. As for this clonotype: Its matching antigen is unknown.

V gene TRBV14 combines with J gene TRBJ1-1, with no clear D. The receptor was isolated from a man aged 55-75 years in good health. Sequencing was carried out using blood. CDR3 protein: CASSQEVKVTEAFF. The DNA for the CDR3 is TGTGCCAGCAGCCAAGAAGTGAAGGTAACTGAAGCTTTCTTT.